This T cell receptor (beta chain) was sequenced during a study of blood T cell repertoires in COVID-19. Study information: Researchers got acute and convalescent COVID-19 samples from the United States, Italy and Spain.

Using immunoSEQ multiplex PCR, the repertoire was profiled, and TCRdb retains in-frame clones only, with some absent. The repertoire holds around 150,000 clones, with 80% to 95% as singletons. Between the trimmed V and J ends, which lost 3 bases and 4 bases, there was a span of 9 bases. CDR3 length: 14 residues. The germline gives CDR1 SNHLY, CDR2 FYNNEI. The sequenced sample consisted of peripheral blood. This receptor was taken from a woman in her sixties with COVID-19, enrolled during active disease. V and J are TRBV2 and TRBJ2-2, with D unresolved. CDR3 protein: CASSDRLVTGELFF. The DNA of the CDR3 is TGTGCCAGCAGTGATCGGCTAGTCACCGGGGAGCTGTTTTTT. The entire variable domain, with the rest obtained from reference TRBV2 and TRBJ2-2, is as follows: EPEVTQTPSHQVTQMGQEVILRCVPISNHLYFYWYRQILGQKVEFLVSFYNNEISEKSEIFDDQFSVERPDGSNFTLKIRSTKLEDSAMYFCASSDRLVTGELFFGEGSRLTVL.